The TCR beta chain under discussion was sequenced for a study of T cell changes during pregnancy in multiple sclerosis. The table came from immunoSEQ multiplex PCR; TCRdb's copy has only in-frame clones and leaves some out. This table has tens of thousands of clones, roughly 90% appearing once. CDR3 size: 13 residues. The V and J ends lost 5 bases and 2 bases respectively, with 10 bases between them. Germline CDR1 and CDR2: SGHTA and FQGNSA. This clonotype was sampled from a female donor with multiple sclerosis, enrolled in a pregnancy study. V and J are TRBV7-2 and TRBJ2-7; D might be TRBD1 (6 bases). The sample here was peripheral blood, taken before pregnancy. The CDR3 DNA follows: TGTGCCAGCAGCAGCGGACAGACCTACGAGCAGTACTTC. It encodes CASSSGQTYEQYF.